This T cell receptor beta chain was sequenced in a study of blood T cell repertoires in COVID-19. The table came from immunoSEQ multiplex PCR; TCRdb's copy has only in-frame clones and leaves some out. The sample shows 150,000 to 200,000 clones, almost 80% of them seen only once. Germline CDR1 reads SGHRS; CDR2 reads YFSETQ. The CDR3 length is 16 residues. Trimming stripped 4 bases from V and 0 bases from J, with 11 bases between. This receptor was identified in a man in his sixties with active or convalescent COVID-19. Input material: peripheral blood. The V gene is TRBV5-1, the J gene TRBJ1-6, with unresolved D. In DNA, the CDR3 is TGCGCCAGCAGCCCGCAGGTTTCCTCCTATAATTCACCCCTCCACTTT. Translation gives CASSPQVSSYNSPLHF. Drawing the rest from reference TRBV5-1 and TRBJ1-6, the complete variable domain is KAGVTQTPRYLIKTRGQQVTLSCSPISGHRSVSWYQQTPGQGLQFLFEYFSETQRNKGNFPGRFSGRQFSNSRSEMNVSTLELGDSALYLCASSPQVSSYNSPLHFGNGTRLTVT.